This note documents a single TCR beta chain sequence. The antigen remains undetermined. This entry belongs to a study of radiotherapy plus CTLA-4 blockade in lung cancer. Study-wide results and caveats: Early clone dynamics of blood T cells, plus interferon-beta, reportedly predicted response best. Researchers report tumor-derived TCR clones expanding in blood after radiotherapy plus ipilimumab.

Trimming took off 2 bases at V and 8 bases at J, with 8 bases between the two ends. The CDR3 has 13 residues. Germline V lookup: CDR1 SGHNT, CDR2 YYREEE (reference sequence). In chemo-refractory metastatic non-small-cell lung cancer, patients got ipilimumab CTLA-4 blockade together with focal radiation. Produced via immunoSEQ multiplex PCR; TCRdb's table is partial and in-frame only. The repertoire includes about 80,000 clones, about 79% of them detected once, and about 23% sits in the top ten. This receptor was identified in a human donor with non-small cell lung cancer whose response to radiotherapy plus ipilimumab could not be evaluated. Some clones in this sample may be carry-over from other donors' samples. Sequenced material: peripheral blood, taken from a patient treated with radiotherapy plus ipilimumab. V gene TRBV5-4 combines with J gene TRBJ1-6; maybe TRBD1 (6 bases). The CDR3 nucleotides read TGTGCCAGCAGCTTAGGGGGAGATTCACCCCTCCACTTT. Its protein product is CASSLGGDSPLHF.